The rows below give T cell receptor beta chains drawn from one sample of a study of Ad26.COV2.S vaccination and SARS-CoV-2 variants. Assay: immunoSEQ multiplex PCR; the TCRdb copy retains only in-frame clones and omits some. This table has approximately 350,000 clones, roughly 91% appearing once. This specimen consisted of peripheral blood, obtained in a trial of Ad26.COV2.S vaccine versus placebo. The receptors originated from a person between 18 and 60 years old who received the Ad26.COV2.S COVID-19 vaccine or a placebo. The CDR3 runs from the conserved cysteine through the conserved F or W. Each record gives: V gene, J gene, D gene, clone size, CDR3 protein, CDR3 DNA. The D gene is left open where the match is weak. Clone size is not always given. Where it is, it says once, few, many or a class for expanded clones.

>TRBV7-8|TRBJ1-4|TRBD1|NA
CASSHGQDTNEKLFF
TGTGCCAGCAGCCACGGACAGGATACTAATGAAAAACTGTTTTTT
>TRBV6-5|TRBJ1-1|NA|NA
CASSWGKGRTEAFF
TGTGCCAGCAGTTGGGGGAAGGGACGCACTGAAGCTTTCTTT
>TRBV7-9|TRBJ1-6|NA|NA
CASSATESNSPLHF
TGTGCCAGCAGCGCAACCGAGTCGAATTCACCCCTCCACTTT
>TRBV19|TRBJ2-5|TRBD1|NA
CASSYGTALETQYF
TGTGCCAGTAGTTACGGGACAGCCCTGGAGACCCAGTACTTC
>TRBV6-5|TRBJ2-1|TRBD2|NA
CAIRLAGHNEQFF
TGTGCCATCCGACTAGCGGGTCACAATGAGCAGTTCTTC
>TRBV7-2|TRBJ2-5|NA|NA
CASSFQETQYF
TGTGCCAGCAGCTTTCAAGAGACCCAGTACTTC
>TRBV18|TRBJ2-7|TRBD2|NA
CASSPRGESYEQYF
TGTGCCAGCTCACCGCGGGGGGAATCCTACGAGCAGTACTTC
>TRBV6-5|TRBJ2-7|NA|NA
CASSPISGTYEQYF
TGTGCCAGCAGCCCAATTAGCGGCACCTACGAGCAGTACTTC
>TRBV5-8|TRBJ1-2|NA|once
CASSLGRILVDYGYTF
TGTGCCAGCAGCCTGGGACGGATTCTTGTCGACTATGGCTACACCTTC
>TRBV6-1|TRBJ1-2|TRBD1|NA
CASSDLGQGAYGYTF
TGTGCCAGCAGTGATTTGGGACAGGGGGCCTATGGCTACACCTTC
>TRBV9|TRBJ1-3|NA|few
CASSVFLGNTIYF
TGTGCCAGCAGCGTTTTCCTTGGAAACACCATATATTTT
>TRBV9|TRBJ2-7|TRBD1|NA
CASSRGQGAVREQYF
TGTGCCAGCAGTAGGGGACAGGGGGCCGTCCGCGAGCAGTACTTC
>TRBV11-3|TRBJ2-3|NA|NA
CASSLGRGGDTQYF
TGTGCCAGCAGCTTAGGGAGGGGTGGAGATACGCAGTATTTT
>TRBV6-5|TRBJ2-7|NA|NA
CASSYDRKVVEQYF
TGTGCCAGCAGTTATGACAGGAAGGTTGTCGAGCAGTACTTC
>TRBV3-1/TRBV3-2|TRBJ2-1|NA|NA
CASSERVLGIDEQFF
TGTGCCAGCAGCGAAAGGGTTCTAGGGATTGATGAGCAGTTCTTC
>TRBV13|TRBJ2-1|TRBD1|NA
CASSEGAGEQFF
TGTGCCAGCAGCGAGGGGGCTGGTGAGCAGTTCTTC
>TRBV6-5|TRBJ1-2|TRBD1|NA
CASSNRGAYGYTF
TGTGCCAGCAGCAACAGGGGGGCCTATGGCTACACCTTC
>TRBV11-1|TRBJ2-7|NA|NA
CASSLGNPYEQYF
TGTGCCAGCAGCTTAGGTAACCCCTACGAGCAGTACTTC
>TRBV7-2|TRBJ1-3|NA|once
CASSRGPIDRNTIYF
TGTGCCAGCAGCCGTGGACCTATCGACCGGAACACCATATATTTT
>TRBV6-5|TRBJ2-1|TRBD1|once
CASWSGGYNEQFF
TGTGCCAGCTGGTCAGGGGGCTACAATGAGCAGTTCTTC
>TRBV24-1|TRBJ1-1|NA|NA
CATSGRGSTEAFF
TGTGCCACCAGTGGGAGGGGTTCCACTGAAGCTTTCTTT
>TRBV7-6|TRBJ1-5|NA|NA
CASSSREGNQPQHF
TGTGCCAGCAGCTCCCGAGAGGGCAATCAGCCCCAGCATTTT
>TRBV3-1/TRBV3-2|TRBJ2-5|TRBD1|NA
CASSQDLLDREQETQYF
TGTGCCAGCAGCCAAGATCTTCTGGACAGGGAACAAGAGACCCAGTACTTC
>TRBV20-1|TRBJ2-5|TRBD1|few
CSGTVQETQYF
TGCAGCGGGACAGTCCAAGAGACCCAGTACTTC
>TRBV6-2/TRBV6-3|TRBJ2-1|NA|NA
CASSYRAGITEGNEQFF
TGTGCCAGCAGTTACCGTGCGGGGATAACCGAAGGGAATGAGCAGTTCTTC
>TRBV24-1|TRBJ2-3|TRBD1|NA
CATSDPGGAGDTQYF
TGTGCCACCAGTGACCCAGGGGGCGCGGGAGATACGCAGTATTTT
>TRBV3-1/TRBV3-2|TRBJ2-3|TRBD2|NA
CASRAGGSYDTQYF
TGTGCCAGCAGAGCGGGGGGCTCCTATGATACGCAGTATTTT
>TRBV6-1|TRBJ1-2|NA|NA
CASSEALQGQFYGYTF
TGTGCCAGCAGTGAAGCGCTTCAGGGGCAGTTTTATGGCTACACCTTC
>TRBV7-9|TRBJ1-2|NA|NA
CASSYPLSGYTF
TGTGCCAGCAGCTACCCTCTGTCTGGCTACACCTTC
>TRBV30|TRBJ1-2|TRBD1|NA
CAWVTGGYGYTF
TGTGCCTGGGTTACAGGGGGCTATGGCTACACCTTC
>TRBV6-2/TRBV6-3|TRBJ2-7|NA|NA
CASSSPDEQYF
TGTGCCAGCAGTTCGCCAGACGAGCAGTACTTC
>TRBV4-1|TRBJ2-1|NA|NA
CASSQGRAGGDEQFF
TGCGCCAGCAGCCAAGGGAGGGCCGGAGGGGATGAGCAGTTCTTC
>TRBV5-1|TRBJ2-5|NA|NA
CASSLGPGKETQYF
TGCGCCAGCAGCTTGGGGCCAGGGAAAGAGACCCAGTACTTC
>TRBV4-1|TRBJ1-4|TRBD1|few
CASSQDDRVKLFF
TGCGCCAGCAGCCAAGATGACAGGGTCAAACTGTTTTTT
>TRBV4-1|TRBJ2-7|NA|NA
CASSQDSERIGYEQYF
TGCGCCAGCAGCCAAGATTCTGAGCGCATCGGCTACGAGCAGTACTTC
>TRBV7-6|TRBJ1-1|NA|NA
CASSSAVLTEAFF
TGTGCCAGCAGCTCTGCTGTCCTCACTGAAGCTTTCTTT
>TRBV5-1|TRBJ1-4|NA|NA
CASSLSIDRQNEKLFF
TGCGCCAGCAGCTTGTCAATAGATCGGCAGAATGAAAAACTGTTTTTT
>TRBV7-2|TRBJ1-5|NA|NA
CASSRGGFNQPQHF
TGTGCCAGCTCCCGGGGGGGTTTCAATCAGCCCCAGCATTTT
>TRBV6-2/TRBV6-3|TRBJ1-1|TRBD1|NA
CASSYEQGAAGVNTEAFF
TGTGCCAGCAGTTACGAGCAGGGGGCGGCGGGGGTGAACACTGAAGCTTTCTTT
>TRBV29-1|TRBJ2-7|NA|NA
CSAQVPSYEQYF
TGCAGCGCCCAGGTCCCCTCCTACGAGCAGTACTTC
>TRBV5-1|TRBJ2-1|NA|NA
CASILAPGGIYNEQFF
TGCGCCAGCATCCTGGCCCCTGGGGGAATTTACAATGAGCAGTTCTTC
>TRBV3-1/TRBV3-2|TRBJ1-2|NA|NA
CASSRVEGLGYTF
TGTGCCAGCAGCCGAGTGGAGGGGTTAGGGTACACCTTC
>TRBV7-2|TRBJ2-3|TRBD1|NA
CASSLDRGRTDTQYF
TGTGCCAGCAGCTTGGACAGGGGGCGAACAGATACGCAGTATTTT
>TRBV30|TRBJ1-1|NA|NA
CAWTFSPTEAFF
TGTGCCTGGACATTCAGCCCTACTGAAGCTTTCTTT
>TRBV18|TRBJ1-1|NA|NA
CASSPVGSSNTEAFF
TGTGCCAGCTCACCCGTTGGCAGCTCGAACACTGAAGCTTTCTTT